This TCR beta chain was identified in a study of preoperative IRX-2 immunotherapy in early breast cancer. This clone was counted a few times. The CDR3 covers 14 residues. CDR1 and CDR2 from the germline V gene are LGHNT and FRNRAP. V gave up 2 bases and J gave up 8 bases, with 13 bases separating them. Produced via immunoSEQ multiplex PCR; TCRdb's table is partial and in-frame only. Of 25,000 to 35,000 clones in the sample, over 65% were seen once. Treatment described: preoperative locoregional IRX-2 cytokine immunotherapy. Samples came from a phase Ib trial of preoperative locoregional IRX-2 cytokine immunotherapy.

This receptor was identified in a human donor with breast cancer. Sampling was conducted from a patient treated with IRX-2 immunotherapy. The V gene is TRBV12-5, the J gene TRBJ1-3; the D gene is possibly TRBD1 (5 bases). DNA of the CDR3: TGTGCTAGTGGTTTGACCCCGGACAATTACACCATATATTTT. Translation: CASGLTPDNYTIYF.